The rows below give T cell receptor beta chains drawn from one sample of a study of T cell repertoires in cytomegalovirus infection. The antigens for these receptors are not known. TCRdb passed the reads through MiXCR, listing each CDR3 protein once. This table has roughly 310,000 distinct CDR3 sequences, 25% to 35% appearing once. The sequencing used cultured PBMCs, collected from culture after CMV antigen stimulation. These receptors originate from a human donor in good health (CMV status not recorded). Some clones in this sample may be carry-over from other donors' samples. Both conserved end residues are part of each CDR3. Each record gives: V gene, J gene, D gene, clone size, CDR3 DNA, CDR3 protein. The D gene is left open where the match is weak. Clone size, where shown, is once, few, many, or a class for clones that have expanded.

TRBV28	TRBJ2-4	TRBD2	-	TGTGCCAGCAGTACGCAAAGCGGGAAAGCGGTCAAAAACATTCAGTACTTC	CASSTQSGKAVKNIQYF
TRBV6-1	TRBJ1-1	-	few	TGTGCCAGCAGTCCTCAATCTGGGACTAGTGAAGCTTTCTTT	CASSPQSGTSEAFF
TRBV11-1	TRBJ2-1	-	few	TGTGCCAGCAGCTTAGTGGGGGGGGGCGTCGCCTACAATGAGCAGTTCTTC	CASSLVGGGVAYNEQFF
TRBV7-4	TRBJ1-5	-	-	TGTGCCAGCAGCTTATCACACGCCAATCAGCCCCAGCATTTT	CASSLSHANQPQHF
TRBV27	TRBJ1-1	-	few	TGTGCCACCTTCACCCCGGGACGGGTGAACACTGAAGCTTTCTTT	CATFTPGRVNTEAFF
TRBV20-1	TRBJ2-5	-	few	TGCAGTGCTAGAGATGGAGCGACCTTCCAAGAGACCCAGTACTTC	CSARDGATFQETQYF
TRBV7-6	TRBJ1-1	TRBD1	-	TGTGCCAGCAGCTTAGAGGGTCTGGGACAGGGGGCCCCTGAAGCTTTCTTT	CASSLEGLGQGAPEAFF
TRBV7-3	TRBJ1-1	-	few	TGTGCCAGCAGCTCCGAGTCGAACACTGAAGCTTTCTTT	CASSSESNTEAFF
TRBV11-2	TRBJ2-5	TRBD2	-	TGTGCCAGCAGCTTAGATCCCCCGTTAGTCGCCCGCGCTAGCGGGGGGGATGTACAAGAGACCCAGTACTTC	CASSLDPPLVARASGGDVQETQYF
TRBV6-5	TRBJ2-5	TRBD2	-	TGTGCCAGCAGTACTATAGCGGGGGAACAAGAGACCCAGTACTTC	CASSTIAGEQETQYF
TRBV11-2	TRBJ1-4	-	many	TGTGCCAGCAGGTCGGACGGAGCTAATGAAAAACTGTTTTTT	CASRSDGANEKLFF
TRBV6-5	TRBJ1-4	-	-	TGTGCCAGCAGTCGAGTCGGGATCTTTGCAACTAATGAAAAACTGTTTTTT	CASSRVGIFATNEKLFF